This paragraph reports one T cell receptor (beta chain). Antigen: not known. Profiled with immunoSEQ multiplex PCR; TCRdb holds only in-frame clones, not every one. The sample has about 1.4 million clones, around 95% seen once; the top ten hold about 1.2%. The record originates from a study of shared clonotypes between healthy human individuals. Study details: The donor group consisted of a couple of women and a few men, aged 18 to 49.

This CDR3 is 16 amino acids long. Per germline, CDR1 LNHDA and CDR2 SQIVND (reference sequence). J lost 6 bases, V lost 7 bases, and 8 bases had no gene match. Every contributor of samples was a Caucasian grown-up residing in Nashville, Tennessee. Findings and caveats of the study: The researchers took only blood, and tissue repertoires probably look different.

The chain joins TRBV19 to TRBJ2-2; TRBD2 matches 13 bases. The sequencing input was naive CD4+ T cells sorted from blood. Subset: CD45RA+ positively selected. This clonotype was sampled from a man under 40 in good health. CDR3 nucleotide sequence: TGTGCCAGTACCAGACTAGCGGGAGGTGGGGCCGGGGAGCTGTTTTTT. It is translated as CASTRLAGGGAGELFF.